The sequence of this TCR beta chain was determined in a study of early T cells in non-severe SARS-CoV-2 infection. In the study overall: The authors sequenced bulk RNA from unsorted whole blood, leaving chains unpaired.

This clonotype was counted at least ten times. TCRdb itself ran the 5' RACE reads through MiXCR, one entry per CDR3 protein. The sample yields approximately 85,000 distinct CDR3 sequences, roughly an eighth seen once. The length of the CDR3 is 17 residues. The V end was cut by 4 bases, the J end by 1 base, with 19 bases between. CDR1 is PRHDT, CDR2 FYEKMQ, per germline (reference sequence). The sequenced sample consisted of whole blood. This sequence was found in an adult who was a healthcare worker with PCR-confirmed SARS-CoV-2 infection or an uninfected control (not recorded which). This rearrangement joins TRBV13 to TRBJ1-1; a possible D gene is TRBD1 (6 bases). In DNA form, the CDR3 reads TGTGCCAGCAGCTGGCCGGGACAACGAGGAAGGAACACTGAAGCTTTCTTT. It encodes CASSWPGQRGRNTEAFF. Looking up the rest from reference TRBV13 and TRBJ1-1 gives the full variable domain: AAGVIQSPRHLIKEKRETATLKCYPIPRHDTVYWYQQGPGQDPQFLISFYEKMQSDKGSIPDRFSAQQFSDYHSELNMSSLELGDSALYFCASSWPGQRGRNTEAFFGQGTRLTVV.